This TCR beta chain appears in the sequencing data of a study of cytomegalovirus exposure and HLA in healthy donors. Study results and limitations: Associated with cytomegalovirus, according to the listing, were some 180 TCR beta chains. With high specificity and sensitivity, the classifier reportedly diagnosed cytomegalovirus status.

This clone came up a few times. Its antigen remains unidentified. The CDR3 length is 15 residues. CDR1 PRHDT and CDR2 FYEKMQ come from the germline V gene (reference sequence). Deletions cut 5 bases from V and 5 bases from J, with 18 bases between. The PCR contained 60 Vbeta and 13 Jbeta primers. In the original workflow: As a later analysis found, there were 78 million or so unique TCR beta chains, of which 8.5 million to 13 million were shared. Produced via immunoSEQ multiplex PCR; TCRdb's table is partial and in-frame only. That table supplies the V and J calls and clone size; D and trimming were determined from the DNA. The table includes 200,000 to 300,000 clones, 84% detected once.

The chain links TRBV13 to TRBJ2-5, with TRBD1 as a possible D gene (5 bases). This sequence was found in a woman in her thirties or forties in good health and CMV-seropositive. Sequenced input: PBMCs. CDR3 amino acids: CASSPRGQGGETQYF. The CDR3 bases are TGTGCCAGCAGCCCCCGTGGGCAGGGTGGGGAGACCCAGTACTTC.